These 25 T cell receptor beta chains came from one sample sequenced in a study of T cell responses to AZD1222 COVID-19 vaccine. Measured with immunoSEQ multiplex PCR; TCRdb has only the in-frame clones, and not every one. The sample includes around 78,000 clones, almost 90% of them seen just once. The sequencing here drew on peripheral blood, taken 28 days after the second AZD1222 dose. The receptor source for this set is an adult who received the AZD1222 COVID-19 vaccine.

The DNA for the CDR3 is TGTGCCACAACCACCGGGACAGGGGGTAGAGAGCAGTACTTC. The encoded protein is CATTTGTGGREQYF. The V call is TRBV6-5, the J call TRBJ2-7; 11 bases are shared with TRBD1. V lost 10 bases, J lost 7 bases, and 12 bases stayed unmatched. The CDR3 sequence is 14 residues long. Per the germline V gene, CDR1 is MNHEY and CDR2 is SVGAGI.

The chain links TRBV7-8 to TRBJ1-1, with D possibly TRBD1 on 5 matching bases. Trimming cost V 3 bases and J 1 base, with 9 bases left between them. The CDR3 is made up of 14 amino acids. The germline V gene encodes CDR1 SGHVS and CDR2 FQNEAQ. CDR3 nucleotide sequence: TGTGCCAGCAGCTTGGGGGAGTGGAACACTGAAGCTTTCTTT. This gives the protein CASSLGEWNTEAFF.

The rearrangement uses TRBV5-4 and TRBJ2-5; possible D gene TRBD2, 6 bases. The germline V gene encodes CDR1 SGHNT and CDR2 YYREEE (reference sequence). The CDR3 runs 16 residues. V was pared by 1 base and J by 2 bases, with 15 bases between. The CDR3, as DNA: TGTGCCAGCAGCTTGTTGGCGGGACCACCTCAAGAGACCCAGTACTTC. Translated, it gives CASSLLAGPPQETQYF.

The chain is built from TRBV30 and TRBJ1-5; 8 nucleotides align to TRBD1. Germline CDR1 reads GTSNPN; CDR2 reads SVGIG (reference sequence). The CDR3 has 12 amino acids. The trim removed 5 bases at V and 4 bases at J, leaving 1 base unmatched. CDR3 DNA: TGTGCCTGGGACAGGGGTAATCAGCCCCAGCATTTT. Translating gives CAWDRGNQPQHF.

This sequence joins TRBV24-1 and TRBJ2-7, with no clear D. V lost 4 bases and J lost 3, with 9 bases in between. This CDR3 has 13 amino acids. Germline V gene lookup returns CDR1 KGHDR and CDR2 SFDVKD. The CDR3 DNA sequence: TGTGCCACCAGTGAAGGCGGCAGCTACGAGCAGTACTTC. It translates to CATSEGGSYEQYF.

This sequence joins TRBV2 and TRBJ1-5; D gene unclear. The ends were cut back, 8 bases at V and 0 bases at J, with 11 bases in the middle. This CDR3 is built from 14 residues. The germline V gene has CDR1 SNHLY and CDR2 FYNNEI. Here the CDR3 reads CASGGSDSNQPQHF. DNA for the CDR3: TGTGCCAGCGGTGGGTCAGATAGCAATCAGCCCCAGCATTTT.

Here the CDR3 DNA reads TGTGCCAGTGAGGAGCGGGGGGGCCGAACGCAGTATTTT. Its translation: CASEERGGRTQYF. The chain links TRBV19 to TRBJ2-3, with TRBD2 matching over 10 bases. The J segment lost 9 bases and the V segment lost 8 bases, leaving 8 bases of the junction unmatched. Looked up from germline, CDR1 is LNHDA and CDR2 is SQIVND (reference sequence). The CDR3 has 13 residues.

V usage is TRBV7-2 and J usage is TRBJ1-2; 7 bases agree with TRBD1. Germline CDR1 and CDR2: SGHTA and FQGNSA. This CDR3 is built from 18 residues. V lost 2 bases and J lost 5; bases outside the gene matches: 17. CDR3 in DNA: TGTGCCAGCAGCTTACCCACTGCGGACAGGCTGCCTCTGTATGGCTACACCTTC. This encodes CASSLPTADRLPLYGYTF.

The sample holds one count of this clone. This chain joins TRBV29-1 and TRBJ2-5, with TRBD2 matching 8 bases. This CDR3 region has 13 residues. Unmatched junction bases numbered 5, after V lost 4 bases and J lost 4 bases. Germline values: CDR1 SQVTM, CDR2 ANQGSEA. CDR3 residues: CSVGGLGGETQYF. In nucleotides, the CDR3 is TGCAGCGTTGGGGGACTAGGAGGAGAGACCCAGTACTTC.

This clone occurred a few times. The V gene is TRBV4-1, the J gene TRBJ1-5; D perhaps matches TRBD1 (6 bases). The CDR3 loop spans 16 amino acids. Germline CDR1 is MGHRA and CDR2 is YSYEKL. The V and J ends lost 0 bases and 3 bases respectively, with 12 bases between them. The CDR3 loop reads CASSQDPGENNQPQHF. In DNA form, the CDR3 reads TGCGCCAGCAGCCAAGACCCAGGGGAGAACAATCAGCCCCAGCATTTT.

The chain has TRBV4-1 and TRBJ1-3; no firm D call. This CDR3 has 17 amino acids. Trimming removed 4 bases at V and 1 base at J, with 17 bases between. CDR1 is MGHRA, CDR2 YSYEKL, per germline. CDR3 nucleotide sequence: TGCGCCAGCAGCCTAGGCGAGGGATCTGGATCTGGAAACACCATATATTTT. Protein: CASSLGEGSGSGNTIYF.

The J gene is TRBJ1-1, the V gene TRBV6-5; unclear D gene. In germline, CDR1 is MNHEY, CDR2 SVGAGI. The CDR3 runs 13 residues. V dropped 8 bases and J dropped 1 base, with 11 bases sitting between them. The CDR3 nucleotides read TGTGCCAGCGGTACACAGCCGAACACTGAAGCTTTCTTT. It is translated as CASGTQPNTEAFF.

The chain links TRBV5-5 to TRBJ2-3, with TRBD2 matching over 15 bases. Germline CDR1 SGHKS, CDR2 YYEKEE (reference sequence). With V trimmed by 4 bases and J by 5 bases, 5 bases remained unmatched. This CDR3 is built from 16 residues. The CDR3 sequence is CASSMGLAGGGDTQYF. The CDR3 nucleotides are TGTGCCAGCAGCATGGGACTAGCGGGGGGTGGAGATACGCAGTATTTT.

V is TRBV5-8 and J is TRBJ1-1; TRBD1 might be the D (6 bases). The CDR3 loop spans 15 amino acids. The V and J ends lost 0 bases and 3 bases respectively, with 12 bases between them. Per germline, CDR1 SGHTS and CDR2 YDEGEE. The CDR3 protein is CASSLVGGWDTEAFF. The DNA for the CDR3 is TGTGCCAGCAGCTTGGTTGGGGGCTGGGACACTGAAGCTTTCTTT.

The V and J genes are TRBV25-1 and TRBJ2-3; unclear D gene. Germline CDR1 reads MGHDK; CDR2 reads SYGVNS. Trimming cost V 7 bases and J 1 base, with 9 bases left between them. This CDR3 region has 13 residues. CDR3 sequence: CASTNGGTDTQYF. Written as DNA, the CDR3 is TGTGCCAGCACAAATGGCGGCACAGATACGCAGTATTTT.

This sequence joins TRBV5-5 and TRBJ1-1, with TRBD1 as a possible D gene (5 bases). The CDR3 runs to 15 residues. The germline V gene has CDR1 SGHKS and CDR2 YYEKEE (reference sequence). V gave up 1 base and J gave up 2 bases, with 12 bases separating them. The CDR3 region is CASSLKTVLNTEAFF. The CDR3 nucleotides read TGTGCCAGCAGCTTGAAGACAGTGCTAAACACTGAAGCTTTCTTT.

The V and J genes are TRBV20-1 and TRBJ1-5; 7 bases match TRBD1. The CDR3 consists of 14 residues. V dropped 3 bases and J dropped 5; count of bases not matched to a gene: 7. Germline V gene data show CDR1 as DFQATT and CDR2 as SNEGSKA (reference sequence). The CDR3 is CSASGGGGDQPQHF. The CDR3 DNA follows: TGCAGTGCTAGTGGAGGAGGGGGCGATCAGCCCCAGCATTTT.

J is TRBJ1-5 and V is TRBV23-1; D is ambiguous. TRBV23-1 is an ORF, with its function uncertain. The V and J ends lost 6 bases and 4 bases respectively, with 13 bases between them. CDR3 length: 14 residues. CDR3 nucleotides: TGCGCCAGCAGCCCGGGTGAGGGAAATCAGCCCCAGCATTTT. Its protein product is CASSPGEGNQPQHF.

The chain joins TRBV2 to TRBJ2-7; no definite D call. Deletions cut 6 bases from V and 5 bases from J, with 5 bases between. There are 10 residues in the CDR3. Germline V lookup: CDR1 SNHLY, CDR2 FYNNEI. Written as DNA, the CDR3 is TGTGCCAGCAGGCGGAACGAGCAGTACTTC. Translating it yields CASRRNEQYF.

The chain has TRBV7-9 and TRBJ1-2; no clear D gene. In germline, CDR1 is SEHNR, CDR2 FQNEAQ (reference sequence). The CDR3 is made up of 15 amino acids. The germline V and J ends were trimmed by 7 bases and 8 bases, with 23 bases remaining between them. The DNA for the CDR3 is TGTGCCAGCACCCTAGTTCCCGCACATCAGTACGGCTACACCTTC. Translating it yields CASTLVPAHQYGYTF.

The chain is built from TRBV7-9 and TRBJ1-3; 7 bases match TRBD1. Per germline, CDR1 SEHNR and CDR2 FQNEAQ (reference sequence). The CDR3 consists of 16 residues. V was pared by 4 bases and J by 2 bases, with 8 bases of the junction left unmatched. For the CDR3, the DNA is TGTGCCAGCAGCTCGGGGACAGCAGGTCCTGGAAACACCATATATTTT. Its protein product is CASSSGTAGPGNTIYF.

V and J are TRBV28 and TRBJ1-3, with D uncertain. The V and J ends lost 3 bases and 6 bases respectively, with 12 bases between them. The CDR3 is made up of 14 amino acids. Germline V CDR1 and CDR2: MDHEN, SYDVKM. This CDR3 reads CASSLGNGANTIYF. CDR3 bases: TGTGCCAGCAGTTTGGGGAATGGCGCAAACACCATATATTTT.

The rearrangement joins TRBV28 to TRBJ2-3, with 9 bases that match TRBD1. Germline V gene data show CDR1 as MDHEN and CDR2 as SYDVKM. Germline trimming cut 5 bases from V and 10 bases from J; bases unmatched to any gene: 10. CDR3 length equals 14 residues. CDR3 in DNA: TGTGCCAGCAGTGACGGGACAGGGAGCATCGCGCAGTATTTT. Amino acids: CASSDGTGSIAQYF.

This chain connects TRBV6-1 to TRBJ2-1; D not certain. The V and J ends lost 2 bases and 4 bases respectively, with 6 bases between them. Germline assignment: CDR1 MNHNS and CDR2 SASEGT. CDR3 size: 13 residues. This CDR3 reads CASSEPVYNEQFF. CDR3 DNA: TGTGCCAGCAGTGAACCGGTTTACAATGAGCAGTTCTTC.

This chain joins TRBV7-8 and TRBJ2-7; D is unresolved. Trimming shortened V by 5 bases and J by 2 bases, and 16 bases separated the two germline ends. The CDR3 has 15 residues. Germline assignment: CDR1 SGHVS and CDR2 FQNEAQ. CDR3 coding DNA: TGTGCCAGCAGCCCCGTCCGGTACTTAACCTACGAGCAGTACTTC. Amino acid sequence: CASSPVRYLTYEQYF.